This T cell receptor beta chain appears in the sequencing data of a study of cytomegalovirus exposure and HLA in healthy donors. General study findings and limits: Judged likely to be a sequencing artifact was a cluster of highly shared sequence variants. Researchers catalogued approximately 170 TCR beta chains as cytomegalovirus-associated.

Notes on this clone: Its antigen is not identified.

Primers included in the PCR were 60 Vbeta and 13 Jbeta primers. Libraries were prepared by immunoSEQ multiplex PCR; TCRdb keeps only in-frame clonotypes and omits some of them. In all, the sample yields 200,000 or so clones. Germline V gene lookup returns CDR1 MNHEY and CDR2 SVGAGI. Trimming left V 0 bases short and J 5 bases short, with 11 bases between. CDR3 length: 15 residues. The source of this sequence is a boy between 10 and 17 years old in good health and CMV-seronegative. This chain joins TRBV6-5 and TRBJ1-5; D gene ambiguous. Sequenced input: PBMCs. The CDR3, as DNA: TGTGCCAGCAGTTACTCGATTTTCGGGGATCAGCCCCAGCATTTT. This translates into CASSYSIFGDQPQHF.